These 6 T cell receptor beta chains were all obtained from the same sample, sequenced in a study of T cell responses to AZD1222 COVID-19 vaccine. Clones were sequenced by immunoSEQ multiplex PCR, and TCRdb holds only the in-frame ones, with some missing. Altogether some 45,000 clones are present, around 91% being singletons, with the ten largest covering 37%. The sample in question was peripheral blood, obtained 28 days after the second AZD1222 dose. All receptors come from an adult who received the AZD1222 COVID-19 vaccine.

The chain employs TRBV6-2 or TRBV6-3 and TRBJ2-2, with TRBD1 matching 9 bases. With V trimmed by 4 bases and J by 3 bases, 3 bases remained unmatched. This CDR3 contains 15 residues. Germline V gene sequence: CDR1 MNHEY, CDR2 SVGEGT. The CDR3 loop reads CASSSGTGHTGELFF. CDR3 in DNA: TGTGCCAGCAGTTCCGGGACAGGGCACACCGGGGAGCTGTTTTTT.

The chain is built from TRBV18 and TRBJ1-6, with D hard to call. Germline CDR1 KGHSH, CDR2 LQKENI. The V end lost 3 bases, the J end lost 8 bases, and 14 bases lay between the germline ends. The CDR3 covers 15 residues. CDR3 nucleotides: TGTGCCAGCTCACCTAAGGTATCTAGCGATTCACCCCTCCACTTT. Protein: CASSPKVSSDSPLHF.

The J gene is TRBJ1-6, the V gene TRBV4-1, with D uncertain. This CDR3 region has 12 residues. Trimming removed 0 bases at V and 9 bases at J, with 3 bases between. Germline lookup yields CDR1 MGHRA and CDR2 YSYEKL. The CDR3 coding sequence is TGCGCCAGCAGCCAAGAAATTTCACCCCTCCACTTT. It translates to CASSQEISPLHF.

The chain couples TRBV6-5 to TRBJ2-2; no definite D call. Germline assignment: CDR1 MNHEY and CDR2 SVGAGI. V was cut by 6 bases and J by 1 base, with 9 bases left in between. This CDR3 is 14 amino acids long. The CDR3 region has the DNA TGTGCCAGCAGCGGGTCCAGGAACACCGGGGAGCTGTTTTTT. This gives the protein CASSGSRNTGELFF.

The rearrangement joins TRBV6-1 to TRBJ2-5, with 7 bases aligning to TRBD1. The CDR3 runs 15 residues. The germline V gene encodes CDR1 MNHNS and CDR2 SASEGT. With 2 bases clipped from V and 5 bases from J, the junction kept 8 bases outside the gene matches. The CDR3 protein is CASSENRGSTETQYF. CDR3 nucleotide sequence: TGTGCCAGCAGTGAAAACAGGGGCTCGACGGAGACCCAGTACTTC.

The genes are TRBV27 and TRBJ1-2, with 7 bases matching TRBD1. Germline V lookup: CDR1 MNHEY, CDR2 SMNVEV (reference sequence). V gave up 5 bases and J gave up 4 bases; unmatched junction bases: 4. The CDR3 loop spans 13 amino acids. The CDR3 spells CASSLNRGYGYTF. The CDR3 bases are TGTGCCAGCAGTCTAAACAGGGGCTATGGCTACACCTTC.